The 29 T cell receptor beta chains below come from one sample, sequenced in a study of T cells in Graves' hyperthyroidism and ophthalmopathy (dated by TCRdb to the late 2010s). The library was built by means of multiplex PCR. The sample was run on an Illumina HiSeq 2000. Amplification of TCR beta CDR3 regions was carried out from RNA transcripts. The TCR CDR3 was subjected to a first round of RT-PCR using the HTBI primer set and the Qiagen OneStep RT-PCR kit. TCRdb trimmed public reads at Q25 via fastp, called clones via MiXCR and kept in-frame beta chains. When rows share a CDR3 protein, they turn into one entry using the most common DNA and genes. For this sample there are about 400,000 distinct CDR3 sequences; roughly 15% appear just once. The ten biggest clones cover 5.3% of the sample. Material: blood. The source is a woman aged 18-30 years with Graves' hyperthyroidism.

This clonotype has ten or more counts. V usage is TRBV18 and J usage is TRBJ1-1, with TRBD1 identical over 8 bases. The CDR3 totals 15 residues. V gave up 3 bases and J gave up 2 bases; unmatched junction bases: 5. Germline values: CDR1 KGHSH, CDR2 LQKENI. The CDR3 here is CASSPGTGANTEAFF. CDR3 DNA sequence: TGTGCCAGCTCACCTGGGACAGGAGCTAACACTGAAGCTTTCTTT.

This clonotype occurred a few times. The chain joins TRBV30 to TRBJ1-2; TRBD1 matches at 8 bases. This CDR3 has 15 amino acids. The V gene's germline CDR1 is GTSNPN and CDR2 SVGIG (reference sequence). V trimming: 3 bases; J trimming: 0 bases; junction bases outside the gene matches: 6. The CDR3 region is CAWRARDRSNYGYTF. The CDR3 DNA is TGTGCCTGGAGGGCCCGGGACAGGTCTAACTATGGCTACACCTTC.

The chain is built from TRBV19 and TRBJ1-6; D not certain. V was shortened by 3 bases and J by 6 bases, with 12 bases between the two germline ends. CDR3 size: 15 residues. Germline CDR1 reads LNHDA; CDR2 reads SQIVND (reference sequence). CDR3 protein: CASSILAGPNSPLHF. CDR3 DNA sequence: TGTGCCAGTAGTATCCTGGCGGGCCCTAATTCACCCCTCCACTTT. Full variable domain (remainder filled in from reference TRBV19 and TRBJ1-6): DGGITQSPKYLFRKEGQNVTLSCEQNLNHDAMYWYRQDPGQGLRLIYYSQIVNDFQKGDIAEGYSVSREKKESFPLTVTSAQKNPTAFYLCASSILAGPNSPLHFGNGTRLTVT.

This clonotype was detected a few times. The J gene is TRBJ2-1, the V gene TRBV9, with unresolved D. Looked up from germline, CDR1 is SGDLS and CDR2 is YYNGEE. The CDR3 sequence is 11 residues long. V shed 8 bases and J shed 8 bases, with 11 bases lying between them. CDR3 coding DNA: TGTGCCAGTGCAGTCGAGGATGAGCAGTTCTTC. This encodes CASAVEDEQFF.

The genes are TRBV13 and TRBJ1-3; D is unresolved. The CDR3 has 14 amino acids. The V gene lost 6 bases and the J gene lost 1 base, with 10 bases spanning the gap. Germline lookup yields CDR1 PRHDT and CDR2 FYEKMQ (reference sequence). In nucleotides, the CDR3 is TGTGCCAGCAGTTCGAAGTTGTCTGGAAACACCATATATTTT. Its translation: CASSSKLSGNTIYF.

This clonotype was seen a single time. This may stem from a read error, because a much larger clone lies one nucleotide away. Here the CDR3 omits its conserved ending phenylalanine or tryptophan, so a read error is the likely source. The V gene is TRBV7-9, the J gene TRBJ2-5; TRBD1 matches 8 bases. This CDR3 comprises 14 residues. In germline, CDR1 is SEHNR, CDR2 FQNEAQ (reference sequence). V lost 5 bases to trimming and J lost 8 bases; unmatched junction nucleotides: 10. CDR3 protein: CASSLGQAVDTQYL. The DNA of the CDR3 is TGTGCCAGCAGCCTGGGACAGGCCGTGGACACCCAGTACCTC.

This clonotype was seen many times. The CDR3 loop is CASSPLQQGQPSTDTQYF. The CDR3 bases are TGTGCCAGCAGCCCGCTTCAGCAGGGGCAGCCTAGCACAGATACGCAGTATTTT. The chain combines TRBV7-4 with TRBJ2-3, with TRBD1 as a possible D gene (6 bases). Germline CDR1 is SGHVT and CDR2 is SQSDAQ. V was trimmed by 5 bases and J by 0 bases, leaving 21 bases between them. The CDR3 has 18 residues.

This clonotype was seen many times. The rearrangement joins TRBV11-1 to TRBJ1-1; D gene uncertain. Trimming stripped 2 bases from V and 1 base from J, with 14 bases between. This CDR3 has 16 amino acids. The germline CDR1 and CDR2 sequences are SGHAT and FQDESV (reference sequence). The CDR3 protein is CASSLPRLIRNTEAFF. The DNA for the CDR3 is TGTGCCAGCAGCTTACCGAGGTTAATTCGGAACACTGAAGCTTTCTTT.

This clonotype has ten or more counts. J is TRBJ2-7 and V is TRBV6-1, with unresolved D. The ends were cut back, 4 bases at V and 0 bases at J, with 10 bases in the middle. The germline gives CDR1 MNHNS, CDR2 SASEGT. The CDR3 is made up of 14 amino acids. This CDR3 is CASSVFFNSYEQYF. The CDR3 DNA reads as TGTGCCAGCAGTGTGTTTTTTAACTCCTACGAGCAGTACTTC.

This clonotype was counted many times. This chain links TRBV29-1 with TRBJ2-3; D gene uncertain. CDR3 size: 12 residues. The V end lost 4 bases, the J end lost 3 bases, and 8 bases lay between the germline ends. Germline assignment: CDR1 SQVTM and CDR2 ANQGSEA. DNA for the CDR3: TGCAGCGTTGGTGGTCAAACAGATACGCAGTATTTT. As protein: CSVGGQTDTQYF.

The genes are TRBV19 and TRBJ1-5; the match to TRBD1 covers 8 bases. V gave up 10 bases and J gave up 6 bases; unmatched junction bases: 8. Germline CDR1 LNHDA, CDR2 SQIVND (reference sequence). The CDR3 is 13 residues long. The CDR3 bases are TGTGCCACTGAGGACAGGGAAAGTCAGCCCCAGCATTTT. Encoded protein: CATEDRESQPQHF.

At least ten counts were recorded for this clonotype. The chain is built from TRBV28 and TRBJ2-5, with a tentative D call TRBD1 (6 bases). Per the germline V gene, CDR1 is MDHEN and CDR2 is SYDVKM. Trimming took 6 bases from V and 1 from J, leaving 15 bases between them. The CDR3 covers 15 residues. CDR3 coding DNA: TGTGCCAGCAGGTCGATACAGGGCCCCCAAGAGACCCAGTACTTC. It codes for CASRSIQGPQETQYF.

In this sample, this clonotype turned up a few times. The V and J genes are TRBV4-1 and TRBJ2-5, with D perhaps matching TRBD1 (6 bases). Germline V gene data show CDR1 as MGHRA and CDR2 as YSYEKL. Trimming took off 0 bases at V and 4 bases at J, with 12 bases between the two ends. The CDR3 is made up of 15 amino acids. The chain's CDR3 is CASSQEGRGLETQYF. The CDR3 coding sequence is TGCGCCAGCAGCCAAGAGGGCAGGGGTCTAGAGACCCAGTACTTC.

This chain connects TRBV28 to TRBJ2-6, with TRBD2 matching over 8 bases. The CDR3 is 16 residues long. The ends lost 4 bases at V and 4 bases at J; junction bases unmatched: 6. Germline V gene sequence: CDR1 MDHEN, CDR2 SYDVKM. The CDR3 here is CASSSGGAQGANVLTF. The CDR3, as DNA: TGTGCCAGCAGTTCCGGGGGGGCGCAAGGGGCCAACGTCCTGACTTTC.

This chain links TRBV7-6 with TRBJ2-7; the match to TRBD1 covers 10 bases. With V trimmed by 5 bases and J by 4 bases, 8 bases remained unmatched. Germline-derived CDR1 and CDR2 are SGHVS and FNYEAQ. CDR3 size: 15 residues. The CDR3 bases are TGTGCCAGCAGCGGGACCGGGACAGGGGAGTACGAGCAGTACTTC. The encoded protein is CASSGTGTGEYEQYF.

This clonotype showed up just a few times. The V and J genes are TRBV5-6 and TRBJ2-1, with TRBD2 identical over 8 bases. Looked up from germline, CDR1 is SGHDT and CDR2 is YYEEEE. The J segment lost 1 base and the V segment lost 2 bases, leaving 5 bases of the junction unmatched. The CDR3 is 16 residues long. The CDR3 nucleotides read TGTGCCAGCAGCTTCTCCCGGGAGGGATCCTACAATGAGCAGTTCTTC. It translates to CASSFSREGSYNEQFF.

In its sample, this clonotype was seen a few times. The chain has TRBV19 and TRBJ2-1; unclear D gene. The CDR3 consists of 14 residues. CDR1 and CDR2 (germline): LNHDA, SQIVND (reference sequence). V lost 0 bases and J lost 5, with 8 bases in between. CDR3 in DNA: TGTGCCAGTAGTATAGAACTGGGTCACAATGAGCAGTTCTTC. Translated: CASSIELGHNEQFF.

This clonotype was detected ten times or more. This rearrangement joins TRBV9 to TRBJ2-7; TRBD2 aligns across 11 bases. Unmatched junction bases numbered 8, after V lost 2 bases and J lost 7 bases. Germline V gene data show CDR1 as SGDLS and CDR2 as YYNGEE. The CDR3 covers 15 residues. DNA for the CDR3: TGTGCCAGCAGCGTCGACGGGACTAGCGGACAAGAGCAGTACTTC. Translated, it gives CASSVDGTSGQEQYF.

This clonotype was observed a handful of times. V and J are TRBV28 and TRBJ1-3, with D possibly TRBD1 on 6 matching bases. Germline V lookup: CDR1 MDHEN, CDR2 SYDVKM. V lost 3 bases to trimming and J lost 4 bases, with 16 bases between them. There are 16 residues in the CDR3. Here the CDR3 reads CASSFPGHVEGNTIYF. Written as DNA, the CDR3 is TGTGCCAGCAGTTTTCCGGGACACGTCGAGGGAAACACCATATATTTT.

This clonotype was detected ten times or more. This rearrangement joins TRBV12-3 or TRBV12-4 to TRBJ2-5; D is possibly TRBD1 (6 bases). The CDR3 length is 14 residues. The V end was cut by 5 bases, the J end by 4 bases, with 14 bases between. This CDR3 is CASSQTPGVETQYF. Written as DNA, the CDR3 is TGTGCCAGCAGTCAAACCCCAGGGGTAGAGACCCAGTACTTC.

A note on this clonotype: A read error may account for a junction end that differs from germline. The chain links TRBV28 to TRBJ2-5; D possibly uses TRBD1 or TRBD2 (5 bases each). The germline CDR1 and CDR2 sequences are MDHEN and SYDVKM. This CDR3 is built from 15 residues. As DNA, the CDR3 is TGTTCCAGCAGTTCGCAAACGGGACCCCAAGAGACCCAGTACTTC. Amino acid sequence: CSSSSQTGPQETQYF.

V and J are TRBV6-5 and TRBJ2-6, with D maybe TRBD2 (6 bases). Trimming took off 2 bases at V and 0 bases at J, with 17 bases between the two ends. This CDR3 is built from 19 residues. The germline gives CDR1 MNHEY, CDR2 SVGAGI. Written as DNA, the CDR3 is TGTGCCAGCAGTTACGACGGGACTGGGTGGGTCTCTGGGGCCAACGTCCTGACTTTC. This encodes CASSYDGTGWVSGANVLTF.

In its sample, this clonotype was seen many times. The chain combines TRBV10-2 with TRBJ2-7; 13 bases align to TRBD2. Germline assignment: CDR1 WSHSY and CDR2 SAAADI. There are 18 residues in the CDR3. The V and J ends lost 2 bases and 2 bases, in that order; junction bases with no gene match: 9. The CDR3 region has the DNA TGCGCCAGCAGTGAGGATGACTGGGGGACTAGCGGGACCTACGAGCAGTACTTC. Protein product: CASSEDDWGTSGTYEQYF.

The sample holds a few counts of this clonotype. This chain joins TRBV27 and TRBJ2-2; D unclear. CDR1 is MNHEY, CDR2 SMNVEV, per germline (reference sequence). V lost 1 base, J lost 3 bases, and 12 bases lay in between. CDR3 length: 16 amino acids. The CDR3 DNA reads TGTGCCAGCAGTTTATTGGGCGGCCCTTACACCGGGGAGCTGTTTTTT. The encoded protein is CASSLLGGPYTGELFF.

This rearrangement joins TRBV20-1 to TRBJ2-1; no reliable D call. The V and J ends lost 3 bases and 1 base respectively, with 7 bases between them. This CDR3 is built from 13 residues. Germline-derived CDR1 and CDR2 are DFQATT and SNEGSKA (reference sequence). CDR3 nucleotides: TGCAGTGCTAGGGCCCTTTCCTACAATGAGCAGTTCTTC. This codes for CSARALSYNEQFF.

In this sample, this clonotype turned up many times. The chain joins TRBV28 to TRBJ2-1; 12 bases agree with TRBD2. Per germline, CDR1 MDHEN and CDR2 SYDVKM. V dropped 6 bases and J dropped 8; count of bases not matched to a gene: 5. The CDR3 length is 14 residues. The CDR3 loop is CASRLAGGGHEQFF. The CDR3 nucleotides read TGTGCCAGCAGGCTAGCGGGAGGGGGTCATGAGCAGTTCTTC.

This clonotype was seen only once. The V and J genes are TRBV5-6 and TRBJ1-2; 12 bases match TRBD1. The V segment lost 0 bases and the J segment 4 bases; nucleotides outside the gene matches: 4. CDR1 SGHDT and CDR2 YYEEEE come from the germline V gene. The CDR3 covers 16 residues. The CDR3 DNA sequence: TGTGCCAGCAGCTTGGGTAGGGACAGGGGGCTCTATGGCTACACCTTC. Protein: CASSLGRDRGLYGYTF.

This clonotype has only a few counts. V and J are TRBV4-2 and TRBJ2-1, with 10 bases lining up with TRBD2. This CDR3 is 21 amino acids long. Unmatched junction bases numbered 17, after V lost 0 bases and J lost 3 bases. Germline V gene lookup returns CDR1 LGHNA and CDR2 YNFKEQ. The DNA for the CDR3 is TGTGCCAGCAGCCAAGAATCGTTCGTGACGTCGACTAGCGGGTACTACAATGAGCAGTTCTTC. Translated: CASSQESFVTSTSGYYNEQFF.

The chain has TRBV5-1 and TRBJ2-5, with D tentatively TRBD1 (5 bases). The CDR3 is made up of 17 amino acids. V gave up 0 bases and J gave up 1 base, with 16 bases separating them. Per germline, CDR1 SGHRS and CDR2 YFSETQ. The CDR3 region is CASSLGLTEWGQETQYF. The CDR3 DNA reads as TGCGCCAGCAGCTTGGGCCTGACAGAGTGGGGCCAAGAGACCCAGTACTTC.